The sequence of this TCR beta chain was determined in a study of post-analysis software for immune sequencing data. Study-wide points: Comparison of patients with controls showed a handful of TRBV segments more frequent in patients, TRBV5-6, TRBV5-1 and TRBV20-1 among them. Controls' normalized Chao1 diversity significantly exceeded that of multiple sclerosis patients.

V lost 0 bases and J 7 bases, leaving 19 bases between the germline ends. This CDR3 contains 17 residues. Germline values: CDR1 MGHRA, CDR2 YSYEKL. Tagging with unique molecular identifiers was a feature of the TCR beta cDNA libraries. From the PCR reads, TCRdb called clonotypes with MiXCR, one entry per CDR3 protein. The sample shows some 450,000 distinct CDR3 sequences, roughly 45% of them seen only once. About this clonotype: The target antigen is unknown.

The V gene is TRBV4-1, the J gene TRBJ2-1; D ambiguous. The TCR sequence derives from a girl aged 5-17 years with multiple sclerosis. Sequenced material: blood. The CDR3 DNA reads TGCGCCAGCAGCCAAGATACCTGCCGCCGAAGGTATAATGAGCAGTTCTTC. It translates to CASSQDTCRRRYNEQFF.